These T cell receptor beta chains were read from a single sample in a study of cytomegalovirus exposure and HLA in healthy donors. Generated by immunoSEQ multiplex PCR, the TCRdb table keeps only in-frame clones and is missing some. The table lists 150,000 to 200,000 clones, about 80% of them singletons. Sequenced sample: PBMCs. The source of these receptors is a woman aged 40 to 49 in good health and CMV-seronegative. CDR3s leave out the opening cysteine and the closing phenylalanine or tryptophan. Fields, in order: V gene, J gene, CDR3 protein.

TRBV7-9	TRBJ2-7	ASSFGTGVYEQY
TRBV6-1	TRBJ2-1	ASSGGGQGEYYNEQF
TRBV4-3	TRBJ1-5	ASSQVPGRQQPQH
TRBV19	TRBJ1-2	ASSTLQTGNYGYT
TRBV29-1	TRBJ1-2	SVTGNYGYT
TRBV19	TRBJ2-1	AVLAAGYNEQF
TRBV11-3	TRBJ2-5	ASSIRGLETQY
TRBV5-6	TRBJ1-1	ASSLGDRAHEAF
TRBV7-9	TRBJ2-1	ASSLWYGQMNEQF
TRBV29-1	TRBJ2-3	SVDGTGADTQY
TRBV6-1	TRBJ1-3	ASSGMRTGGVAGNTIY
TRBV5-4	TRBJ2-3	ASTGQGMPRGDTQY
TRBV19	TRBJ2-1	ASSIGGGPYNEQF
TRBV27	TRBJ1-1	ASSRGLNTEAF
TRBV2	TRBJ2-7	ASSADEGRKVQY
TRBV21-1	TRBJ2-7	ASSKKERARSYEQY
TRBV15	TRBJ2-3	ATSRGTATTDTQY
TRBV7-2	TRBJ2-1	ASSLALRLAGGNEQF
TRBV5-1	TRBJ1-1	ASSLLQGEGEAF
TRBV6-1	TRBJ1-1	ASSSDRGTEAF
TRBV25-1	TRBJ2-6	ASTGTSGTWSGANVLT
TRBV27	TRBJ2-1	ASSLRQWTSGTQTGEQF
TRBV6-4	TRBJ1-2	ASSESGIPSYGYT
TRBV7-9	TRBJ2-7	ASSLVRGYEQY
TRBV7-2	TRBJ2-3	ASSVTRGTDTQY
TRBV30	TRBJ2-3	AWRGVGSTQY
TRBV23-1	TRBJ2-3	ASSPGTGRRTDTQY
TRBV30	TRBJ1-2	AWSGTGFYGYT
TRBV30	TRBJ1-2	AWSHDLQGTGGYT
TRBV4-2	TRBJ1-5	ASSQDAQGRQPQH
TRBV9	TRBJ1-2	ASSVEAKGSGDYGYT
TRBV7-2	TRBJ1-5	ASSLVGVGAYSNQPQH
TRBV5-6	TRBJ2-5	ASNSITQGRETQY
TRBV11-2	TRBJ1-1	ASSLQGPVKTEAF
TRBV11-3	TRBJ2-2	ASSLSRGGAPTTGELF
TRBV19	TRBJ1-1	ASATGGSGTEAF
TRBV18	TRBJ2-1	ASSPPQGNEQF
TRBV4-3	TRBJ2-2	ASSQDERTSGSGTGELF
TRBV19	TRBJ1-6	ASRDRGGWNSPLH
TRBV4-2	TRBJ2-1	ASSQESGGSPSYNEQF
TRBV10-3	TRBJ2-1	ASKTSGSSYNEQF
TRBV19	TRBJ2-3	ASSRSGASTDTQY
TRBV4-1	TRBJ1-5	ASSPLGDRDHQPQH
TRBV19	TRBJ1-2	ASWDTAYGYT
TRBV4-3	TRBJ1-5	ASAGTLNQPQH
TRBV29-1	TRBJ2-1	SVITGLAGFNEQF
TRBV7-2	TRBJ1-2	ASSQGTARAAFYT
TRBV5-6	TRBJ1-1	ASSLDTGAFMNTEAF
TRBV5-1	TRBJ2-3	ASSAGTSGRSTDTQY
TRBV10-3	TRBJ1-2	AISDSGQGFYGYT
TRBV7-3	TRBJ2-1	ASRPSGSSNEQF
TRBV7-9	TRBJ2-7	ASSVDSFRYEQY
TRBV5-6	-	ASSLGGRQTYEQY
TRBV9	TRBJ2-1	ASSGGLAEYNEQF
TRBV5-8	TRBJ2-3	ASSFGRVNIHRDTQY